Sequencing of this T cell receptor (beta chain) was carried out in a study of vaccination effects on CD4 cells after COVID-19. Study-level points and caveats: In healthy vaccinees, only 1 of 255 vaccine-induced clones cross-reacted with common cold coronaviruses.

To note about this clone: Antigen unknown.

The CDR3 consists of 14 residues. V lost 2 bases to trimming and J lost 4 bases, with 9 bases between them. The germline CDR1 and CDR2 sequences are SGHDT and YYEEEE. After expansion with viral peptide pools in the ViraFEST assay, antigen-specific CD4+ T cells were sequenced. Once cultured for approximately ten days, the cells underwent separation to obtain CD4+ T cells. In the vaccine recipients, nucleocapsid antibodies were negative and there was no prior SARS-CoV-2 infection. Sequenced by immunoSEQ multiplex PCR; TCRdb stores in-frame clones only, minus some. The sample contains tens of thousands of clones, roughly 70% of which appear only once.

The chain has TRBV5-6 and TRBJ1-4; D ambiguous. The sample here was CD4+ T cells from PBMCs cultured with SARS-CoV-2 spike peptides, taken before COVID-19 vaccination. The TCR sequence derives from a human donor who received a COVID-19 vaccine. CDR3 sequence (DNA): TGTGCCAGCAGCTTTTCCGGGCGTAATGAAAAACTGTTTTTT. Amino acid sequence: CASSFSGRNEKLFF.